Below, 27 T cell receptor beta chains from the same sample are listed, as sequenced in a study of blood T cell repertoires in COVID-19. TCRdb's copy holds only in-frame clones and misses some; the assay was immunoSEQ multiplex PCR. The table lists roughly 500,000 clones, 89% of them singletons. The sequencing sample was made of peripheral blood. Every receptor here comes from a man between 18 and 29 years old with COVID-19, enrolled during active disease.

This clone was detected only once. This chain joins TRBV2 and TRBJ2-2; 11 nucleotides agree with TRBD2. The trim removed 6 bases at V and 7 bases at J, leaving 10 bases unmatched. The germline V gene has CDR1 SNHLY and CDR2 FYNNEI. The CDR3 sequence is 16 residues long. The CDR3, as DNA: TGTGCCAGCAGCGTAGCGGGAGGGCCTTGGGGCGGGGAGCTGTTTTTT. It is translated as CASSVAGGPWGGELFF.

V usage is TRBV5-4 and J usage is TRBJ2-7; TRBD1 might be the D (5 bases). Deletions cut 2 bases from V and 7 bases from J, with 7 bases between. The CDR3 runs to 11 residues. Germline-derived CDR1 and CDR2 are SGHNT and YYREEE (reference sequence). Written as DNA, the CDR3 is TGTGCCAGCAGCTTCGCAGGGGAGCAGTACTTC. This translates into CASSFAGEQYF.

The chain carries TRBV6-5 and TRBJ2-7, with 7 positions matching TRBD2. The CDR3 is 14 amino acids. V lost 3 bases, J lost 1 base, and 3 bases stayed unmatched. The germline CDR1 and CDR2 sequences are MNHEY and SVGAGI. CDR3 in DNA: TGTGCCAGCAGTTATCGGGGGGATTCCTACGAGCAGTACTTC. Its protein is CASSYRGDSYEQYF.

The rearrangement links TRBV19 to TRBJ2-2; 9 bases agree with TRBD2. The CDR3 covers 20 residues. The germline V gene encodes CDR1 LNHDA and CDR2 SQIVND (reference sequence). Unmatched junction bases numbered 20, after V lost 7 bases and J lost 2 bases. CDR3 sequence (DNA): TGTGCCAGTACCCCAGGGGGAGCTAGCGGGGCATATGGAAACACCGGGGAGCTGTTTTTT. Amino acids: CASTPGGASGAYGNTGELFF.

The chain combines TRBV6-5 with TRBJ2-4, with 9 bases aligning to TRBD2. The CDR3 contains 15 residues. Germline lookup yields CDR1 MNHEY and CDR2 SVGAGI. V lost 4 bases and J lost 3; bases outside the gene matches: 4. The CDR3 sequence: CASSSPRGGKNIQYF. The CDR3 coding sequence is TGTGCCAGCAGTTCCCCGCGGGGGGGCAAAAACATTCAGTACTTC.

The J gene is TRBJ1-5, the V gene TRBV19, with D perhaps TRBD1 (5 bases). Germline CDR1 reads LNHDA; CDR2 reads SQIVND (reference sequence). V shed 6 bases and J shed 4 bases, with 13 bases lying between them. The CDR3 contains 14 residues. The CDR3 is CASRKTVFNQPQHF. The CDR3 DNA is TGTGCCAGTAGGAAGACAGTTTTTAATCAGCCCCAGCATTTT.

V usage is TRBV6-5 and J usage is TRBJ2-7; 12 bases fit TRBD2. V was pared by 6 bases and J by 3 bases, with 6 bases of the junction left unmatched. Germline V CDR1 and CDR2: MNHEY, SVGAGI. The CDR3 consists of 15 residues. The CDR3 is CASRLGLAGVYEQYF. The CDR3 nucleotides read TGTGCCAGCAGGTTGGGACTAGCGGGTGTCTACGAGCAGTACTTC.

In the case of this clone: The sample contains more than one DNA sequence encoding this CDR3. The CDR3 coding sequence is TGTGCCAGCAGCTTGGGGCAGGGTATCTACGAGCAGTACTTC. Residues: CASSLGQGIYEQYF. The J gene is TRBJ2-7, the V gene TRBV13; D might be TRBD1 (5 bases). The CDR3 is 14 residues long. The germline gives CDR1 PRHDT, CDR2 FYEKMQ (reference sequence). Between the trimmed V and J ends, which lost 3 bases and 3 bases, there was a span of 12 bases.

The V and J genes are TRBV7-6 and TRBJ1-1, with 7 bases identical to TRBD1. CDR1 is SGHVS, CDR2 FNYEAQ, per germline. CDR3 length equals 15 residues. V trimming: 1 base; J trimming: 5 bases; junction bases outside the gene matches: 7. CDR3 loop: CASSLEGAGWTEAFF. CDR3 bases: TGTGCCAGCAGCTTAGAGGGGGCGGGCTGGACTGAAGCTTTCTTT.

The J gene is TRBJ2-3, the V gene TRBV5-1; 7 bases fit TRBD2. Germline values: CDR1 SGHRS, CDR2 YFSETQ. This CDR3 has 16 amino acids. Losses at the gene ends were 0 bases for V and 2 bases for J; bases not matched to a gene: 6. CDR3 loop: CASSLGAGKNTDTQYF. CDR3 DNA sequence: TGCGCCAGCAGCTTGGGAGCGGGGAAAAACACAGATACGCAGTATTTT. Full variable domain (missing parts from reference TRBV5-1 and TRBJ2-3): KAGVTQTPRYLIKTRGQQVTLSCSPISGHRSVSWYQQTPGQGLQFLFEYFSETQRNKGNFPGRFSGRQFSNSRSEMNVSTLELGDSALYLCASSLGAGKNTDTQYFGPGTRLTVL.

In this sample, this clone turned up once. V and J are TRBV5-1 and TRBJ2-5; D might be TRBD2 (5 bases). CDR3 length: 14 residues. CDR1 is SGHRS, CDR2 YFSETQ, per germline. V was trimmed by 1 base and J by 2 bases, leaving 9 bases between them. The CDR3 protein is CASSLNGVQETQYF. CDR3 DNA: TGCGCCAGCAGCTTGAACGGGGTTCAAGAGACCCAGTACTTC.

The chain links TRBV18 to TRBJ2-5, with TRBD1 matching over 7 bases. Trimming cost V 2 bases and J 5 bases; bases outside gene matches: 8. CDR1 is KGHSH, CDR2 LQKENI, per germline. This CDR3 is 15 amino acids long. CDR3 coding DNA: TGTGCCAGCTCACCAAATACAGGGGCGCGGGAGACCCAGTACTTC. Amino acids: CASSPNTGARETQYF.

The chain has TRBV24-1 and TRBJ1-4; D remains unclear. The CDR3 consists of 15 residues. CDR1 KGHDR and CDR2 SFDVKD come from the germline V gene. Trimming removed 0 bases from V and 4 bases from J, with 8 bases in between. This chain's CDR3 is CATSDLSQDNEKLFF. CDR3 DNA: TGTGCCACCAGTGATTTGTCGCAGGATAATGAAAAACTGTTTTTT.

For the CDR3, the DNA is TGTGCCAGTAGTACGGGGAGCGGCGGGACAGGGGTCGACGAGCAGTACTTC. Its protein is CASSTGSGGTGVDEQYF. The gene calls are TRBV19 and TRBJ2-7, with 10 bases matching TRBD1. The CDR3 sequence is 17 residues long. CDR1 is LNHDA and CDR2 is SQIVND in the germline V gene (reference sequence). V shed 4 bases, J shed 5 bases, and the junction held 14 bases outside the gene matches.

This sequence joins TRBV29-1 and TRBJ1-1, with TRBD1 matching 12 bases. Per the germline V gene, CDR1 is SQVTM and CDR2 is ANQGSEA. J lost 4 bases, V lost 6 bases, and 9 bases had no gene match. This CDR3 has 15 amino acids. The CDR3, as DNA: TGCAGCGTGACGGGACAGGGGGCCATGGGCACTGAAGCTTTCTTT. Amino acid sequence: CSVTGQGAMGTEAFF.

The chain carries TRBV6-2 or TRBV6-3 and TRBJ2-1, with 16 bases that match TRBD2. Per the germline V gene, CDR1 is MNHEY and CDR2 is SVGEGT. This CDR3 comprises 15 residues. V lost 4 bases and J lost 9; bases outside the gene matches: 3. The CDR3 bases are TGTGCCAGCAGTTCCGGGACTAGCGGGAGGGTTGAGCAGTTCTTC. It encodes CASSSGTSGRVEQFF.

The chain couples TRBV10-2 to TRBJ1-1, with D perhaps matching TRBD1 (5 bases). CDR3 length equals 13 residues. Trimming shortened V by 7 bases and J by 10 bases, and 19 bases separated the two germline ends. Germline V CDR1 and CDR2: WSHSY, SAAADI. CDR3 DNA: TGCGCCAGCATACCGGGGGGAAAAGGTTCAGCTTTCTTT. The encoded protein is CASIPGGKGSAFF.

This chain joins TRBV11-2 and TRBJ2-3, with a tentative D call TRBD2 (6 bases). This CDR3 region has 15 residues. V gave up 3 bases and J gave up 1 base, with 11 bases separating them. Germline loops: CDR1 SGHAT, CDR2 FQNNGV. The CDR3 DNA sequence: TGTGCCAGCAGCTTGGTGGCTAGCGGCACAGATACGCAGTATTTT. Amino acids: CASSLVASGTDTQYF.

Here the CDR3 reads CASSLEYREQYF. In DNA form, the CDR3 reads TGTGCCAGCAGCTTGGAATACAGAGAGCAGTACTTC. This chain connects TRBV5-5 to TRBJ2-7; D uncertain. Looked up from germline, CDR1 is SGHKS and CDR2 is YYEKEE (reference sequence). This CDR3 has 12 amino acids. Trimming left V 0 bases short and J 7 bases short, with 8 bases between.

The DNA for the CDR3 is TGTGCCAGCAACTCGGGTGGGGGGGATGGCTACACCTTC. Translating it yields CASNSGGGDGYTF. J is TRBJ1-2 and V is TRBV6-6; tentative D call: TRBD1 (5 bases). Per the germline V gene, CDR1 is MNHNY and CDR2 is SVGAGI (reference sequence). Trimming stripped 7 bases from V and 6 bases from J, with 15 bases between. The CDR3 has 13 residues.

The rearrangement joins TRBV3-1 (or the pseudogene TRBV3-2) to TRBJ2-1; perhaps TRBD2 as D (7 bases). The CDR3 is 16 residues long. V lost 3 bases to trimming and J lost 8 bases, with 20 bases between them. Germline CDR1 LGHDT, CDR2 YNNKEL (reference sequence). The CDR3 spells CASSHSLSGAGDEQFF. As DNA, the CDR3 is TGTGCCAGCAGCCATAGTCTATCGGGGGCGGGAGATGAGCAGTTCTTC.

This chain uses TRBV6-4 with TRBJ2-1; 9 bases map to TRBD2. CDR3 length: 15 amino acids. Germline CDR1 is MRHNA and CDR2 is SNTAGT. The V segment lost 3 bases and the J segment 8 bases; nucleotides outside the gene matches: 8. Here the CDR3 reads CASSESREGPHEQFF. CDR3 in DNA: TGTGCCAGCAGTGAATCGCGGGAGGGCCCGCATGAGCAGTTCTTC.

This sequence joins TRBV5-1 and TRBJ2-2, with 12 positions matching TRBD2. The junction had 2 bases not matched to a gene; V was cut back by 4 bases and J by 1 base. Germline CDR1 is SGHRS and CDR2 is YFSETQ. CDR3 size: 16 residues. This CDR3 is CASSPLAGGNTGELFF. The CDR3 coding sequence is TGCGCCAGCAGCCCACTAGCGGGAGGGAACACCGGGGAGCTGTTTTTT.

CDR3 in DNA: TGCGCCAGCCGGGCGGGAACAGGGGGTACTGAAGCTTTCTTT. This sequence encodes CASRAGTGGTEAFF. The J gene is TRBJ1-1, the V gene TRBV5-1, with TRBD1 identical over 8 bases. There are 14 residues in the CDR3. The trim removed 7 bases at V and 5 bases at J, leaving 10 bases unmatched. From germline, CDR1 is SGHRS and CDR2 YFSETQ. Full variable domain (outside the CDR3, taken from reference TRBV5-1 and TRBJ1-1): KAGVTQTPRYLIKTRGQQVTLSCSPISGHRSVSWYQQTPGQGLQFLFEYFSETQRNKGNFPGRFSGRQFSNSRSEMNVSTLELGDSALYLCASRAGTGGTEAFFGQGTRLTVV.

This clone was recorded once. The chain combines TRBV27 with TRBJ1-2; D is possibly TRBD1 (6 bases). V lost 1 base and J lost 7, with 16 bases in between. CDR1 and CDR2 (germline): MNHEY, SMNVEV (reference sequence). This CDR3 is 15 amino acids long. The CDR3 DNA is TGTGCCAGCAGTTTATTTCTAGGGGGTATTCCTGGCTACACCTTC. Encoded protein: CASSLFLGGIPGYTF.

This clone appeared once. The chain is built from TRBV3-1 (or the pseudogene TRBV3-2) and TRBJ2-1; weak D call: TRBD2 (6 bases). This CDR3 contains 15 residues. The germline CDR1 and CDR2 sequences are LGHDT and YNNKEL (reference sequence). Trimming stripped 10 bases from V and 4 bases from J, with 20 bases between. In nucleotides, the CDR3 is TGTGCCACCGCGGATGTGAGCGGGCGTTACAATGAGCAGTTCTTC. Protein sequence: CATADVSGRYNEQFF.

Only a few counts were recorded for this clone. The gene calls are TRBV19 and TRBJ1-3; TRBD1 might be the D (6 bases). This CDR3 contains 17 residues. Germline V lookup: CDR1 LNHDA, CDR2 SQIVND (reference sequence). Trimming stripped 5 bases from V and 0 bases from J, with 17 bases between. The CDR3 is CASSFPGHPNSGNTIYF. CDR3 DNA sequence: TGTGCCAGTAGTTTCCCGGGACATCCAAACTCTGGAAACACCATATATTTT.